This TCR beta chain came from a study of identical twins. Study results and caveats: Twins shared beta out-of-frame sequences in excess, but this excess was weaker. These conclusions were based on statistical analysis (cross-sectional, not following the same donors).

A universal primer site was incorporated via template switching, and the cDNA contained unique molecular identifiers. TCRdb re-derived calls from the 5' RACE reads in MiXCR, one entry per CDR3 protein. The sample comprises hundreds of thousands of distinct CDR3 sequences, 20% to 25% of which are singletons, and approximately 0.52% rests with the top ten. Trimming cost V 3 bases and J 5 bases; bases outside gene matches: 5. In germline, CDR1 is SQVTM, CDR2 ANQGSEA. This CDR3 is built from 14 residues. This clonotype has just a few counts. Its antigen is unidentified. These same data were also listed under a study on yellow fever vaccine responses in identical twins.

The chain employs TRBV29-1 and TRBJ2-1, with 9 bases matching TRBD1. The TCR sequence derives from a woman younger than 35 in good health. The sequenced sample consisted of CD4+ T cells sorted from blood. This chain's CDR3 is CSVEAGTGNNEQFF. In DNA form, the CDR3 reads TGCAGCGTTGAGGCCGGGACAGGGAACAATGAGCAGTTCTTC.